This T cell receptor beta chain stems from a study of blood T cell repertoires in COVID-19. Study-wide context: Samples taken during acute and convalescent COVID-19 were collected in the United States, Italy and Spain. The cDNA or gDNA used as material had been derived from T cells, B-cell-depleted T cells, or PBMCs.

This CDR3 spans 12 amino acids. The V and J ends lost 3 bases and 5 bases respectively, with 6 bases between them. Germline CDR1 is MNHNS and CDR2 is SASEGT. The data were produced by immunoSEQ multiplex PCR, yet TCRdb's version contains in-frame clones alone and is incomplete. The sample contains more than 80,000 clones, roughly 82% of which appear only once. The TCR sequence derives from a man aged 45-65 years with active or convalescent COVID-19. The rearrangement links TRBV6-1 to TRBJ2-3; weak D call: TRBD2 (5 bases). The sample comprised peripheral blood. CDR3 in DNA: TGTGCCAGCAGTGATGCGGGAGATACGCAGTATTTT. This encodes CASSDAGDTQYF.